What follows are 9 T cell receptor beta chains derived from one specimen sequenced in a study of blood T cell repertoires in COVID-19. The protocol was immunoSEQ multiplex PCR, while the TCRdb copy is restricted to in-frame clones and leaves out a portion. The data show under 70,000 clones, 70% to 90% seen once. The sequenced sample consisted of PBMCs or T cells enriched from blood (not recorded which). Receptor source: a woman aged 40 to 50 who had recovered from COVID-19.

V and J are TRBV3-1 (or the pseudogene TRBV3-2) and TRBJ1-1; D not certain. Germline V CDR1 and CDR2: LGHDT, YNNKEL (reference sequence). V lost 1 base and J lost 4, with 10 bases in between. The CDR3 covers 14 residues. In DNA form, the CDR3 reads TGTGCCAGCAGCCAAGCGACCCGAGGCACTGAAGCTTTCTTT. Its protein product is CASSQATRGTEAFF.

CDR3 DNA sequence: TGTGCCAGCAGCCACGCGACGGGGTGGGCTTTCTTT. This sequence encodes CASSHATGWAFF. J is TRBJ1-1 and V is TRBV7-8; D is uncertain. This CDR3 spans 12 amino acids. Germline V gene sequence: CDR1 SGHVS, CDR2 FQNEAQ. Trimming removed 5 bases from V and 11 bases from J, with 15 bases in between.

The count of this clone is one. This rearrangement joins TRBV27 to TRBJ1-6; 9 bases fit TRBD1. Germline CDR1 is MNHEY and CDR2 is SMNVEV (reference sequence). The CDR3 is made up of 16 amino acids. Germline trimming cut 6 bases from V and 3 bases from J; bases unmatched to any gene: 6. The CDR3 protein is CASRRPDRGYNSPLHF. The CDR3 DNA follows: TGTGCCAGCAGGAGACCGGACAGGGGCTATAATTCACCCCTCCACTTT.

V gene TRBV5-1 combines with J gene TRBJ2-5; 7 bases fit TRBD2. V trimming: 1 base; J trimming: 4 bases; junction bases outside the gene matches: 7. The CDR3 extends over 15 amino acids. Per germline, CDR1 SGHRS and CDR2 YFSETQ. CDR3 loop: CASSLSPGGLETQYF. The CDR3 coding sequence is TGCGCCAGCAGCTTGTCCCCGGGAGGATTAGAGACCCAGTACTTC.

CDR3 residues: CASSQDSGPYGYTF. CDR3 in DNA: TGCGCCAGCAGCCAAGATTCAGGGCCCTATGGCTACACCTTC. V gene TRBV4-1 combines with J gene TRBJ1-2; D is perhaps TRBD1 (5 bases). Germline CDR1 MGHRA, CDR2 YSYEKL. V lost 0 bases and J 4 bases, leaving 9 bases between the germline ends. This CDR3 contains 14 residues.

The chain links TRBV29-1 to TRBJ2-4; 7 bases line up with TRBD1. Germline assignment: CDR1 SQVTM and CDR2 ANQGSEA. CDR3 length: 13 residues. The junction had 3 bases not matched to a gene; V was cut back by 0 bases and J by 7 bases. The CDR3 sequence: CSVEEGGGNIQYF. DNA for the CDR3: TGCAGCGTTGAAGAAGGGGGCGGGAACATTCAGTACTTC.

The rearrangement joins TRBV29-1 to TRBJ2-7; D is possibly TRBD2 (6 bases). The germline gives CDR1 SQVTM, CDR2 ANQGSEA. The CDR3 is 13 residues long. Trimming removed 0 bases at V and 6 bases at J, with 12 bases between. CDR3 sequence: CSVEDERAGEQYF. CDR3 DNA: TGCAGCGTTGAAGATGAGCGGGCCGGCGAGCAGTACTTC.

J is TRBJ2-2 and V is TRBV27; D not certain. The CDR3 is made up of 18 amino acids. From germline, CDR1 is MNHEY and CDR2 SMNVEV (reference sequence). V was shortened by 1 base and J by 6 bases, with 21 bases between the two germline ends. The CDR3 reads CASSLFSRVNQRPGELFF. In DNA, the CDR3 is TGTGCCAGCAGTTTATTCAGCCGGGTCAACCAAAGGCCCGGGGAGCTGTTTTTT.

The chain combines TRBV7-2 with TRBJ1-1; D gene unclear. Trimming cost V 2 bases and J 0 bases, with 4 bases left between them. Germline loops: CDR1 SGHTA, CDR2 FQGNSA. The CDR3 contains 13 residues. This chain's CDR3 is CASSLTVNTEAFF. The CDR3 DNA is TGTGCCAGCAGCTTAACAGTGAACACTGAAGCTTTCTTT.